This record looks at one T cell receptor (beta chain) sequence and its context. The sample is drawn from a study of blood T cell repertoires in COVID-19. Looking at the study overall: From the United States, Italy and Spain came samples of acute and convalescent COVID-19.

Assay used: immunoSEQ multiplex PCR; TCRdb lists only in-frame clones, some missing. The data contain about 220,000 clones, approximately 85% of them singletons. Germline-derived CDR1 and CDR2 are MDHEN and SYDVKM. The V gene end was trimmed by 6 bases and the J gene end by 4 bases; junction bases not matched to a gene: 17. This CDR3 has 18 residues. Sequences were obtained from peripheral blood. This sequence originates from a woman in her sixties or seventies with COVID-19, enrolled during active disease. The rearrangement uses TRBV28 and TRBJ1-5; TRBD1 matches 8 bases. CDR3 DNA sequence: TGTGCCAGCAGGCCCGGGACAGGTTCCCCTAAAATTAATCAGCCCCAGCATTTT. It specifies CASRPGTGSPKINQPQHF.